This T cell receptor (beta chain) was sequenced during a study of PD-L1 blockade in urothelial cancer. Study-level background: Patients had been given 0 to 3 earlier chemotherapy regimens. At 3 weeks (second dose) and 6 weeks after starting treatment, blood was analyzed.

Trimming pared 2 bases from V and 6 bases from J, leaving 9 bases between. The CDR3 has 13 residues. Germline values: CDR1 LGHNA, CDR2 YNFKEQ. Some clones are missing from TCRdb's copy, which holds only in-frame ones; the method was immunoSEQ multiplex PCR. Here the sample spans about 95,000 clones, roughly 87% being singletons. Described time point: pretreatment peripheral blood. Diagnoses among patients were locally advanced or metastatic urothelial carcinoma. The J gene is TRBJ2-3, the V gene TRBV4-2, with D possibly being TRBD2 (5 bases). The sample consisted of PBMCs, taken around atezolizumab (anti-PD-L1) treatment. The clonotype was recovered from a man in his 60s with urothelial cancer. The CDR3 region is CASSQRSGDTQYF. DNA for the CDR3: TGTGCCAGCAGCCAAAGATCGGGGGATACGCAGTATTTT.